This TCR beta chain stems from a study of blood T cell repertoires in COVID-19. Trimming cost V 3 bases and J 2 bases, with 11 bases left between them. The CDR3 spans 14 residues. Germline loops: CDR1 SNHLY, CDR2 FYNNEI. Participants were aged about 18 to 89 years, lived in 24 US areas, and enrolled virtually. Cohort 3 recovery required two negative PCRs, clearance, or symptom resolution. Here immunoSEQ multiplex PCR was the method, and the copy in TCRdb shows in-frame clones only, minus some. The sample has under 300,000 clones; approximately 82% are singletons. The rearrangement links TRBV2 to TRBJ2-7, with D perhaps TRBD2 (6 bases). The source of this sequence is a man between 35 and 55 years old who had recovered from COVID-19. The sequencing input was PBMCs or T cells enriched from blood (not recorded which). The CDR3 spells CASSDYGSPYEQYF. CDR3 bases: TGTGCCAGCAGTGATTACGGGAGCCCCTACGAGCAGTACTTC.